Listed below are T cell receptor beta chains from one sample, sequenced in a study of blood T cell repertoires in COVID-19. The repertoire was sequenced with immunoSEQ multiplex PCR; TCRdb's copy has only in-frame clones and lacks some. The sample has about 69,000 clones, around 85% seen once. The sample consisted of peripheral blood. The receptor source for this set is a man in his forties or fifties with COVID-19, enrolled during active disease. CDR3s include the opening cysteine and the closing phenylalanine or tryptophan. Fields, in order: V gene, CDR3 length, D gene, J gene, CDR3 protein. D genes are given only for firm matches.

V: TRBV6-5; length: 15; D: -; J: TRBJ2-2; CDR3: CASRSGHANTGELFF
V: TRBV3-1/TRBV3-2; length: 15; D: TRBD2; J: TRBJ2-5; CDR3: CASSQRRGGFGTQYF
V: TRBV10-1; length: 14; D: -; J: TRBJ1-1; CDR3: CASSESRGFTEAFF
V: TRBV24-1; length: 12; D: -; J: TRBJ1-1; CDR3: CASRSGGTEAFF
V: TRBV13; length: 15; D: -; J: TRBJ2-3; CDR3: CASSRGTRVADTQYF
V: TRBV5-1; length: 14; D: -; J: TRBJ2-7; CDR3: CASSSGTGTYEQYF
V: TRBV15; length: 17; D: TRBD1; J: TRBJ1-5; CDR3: CATSRDSGQDPYQPQHF
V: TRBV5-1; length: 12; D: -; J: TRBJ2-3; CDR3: CASSTNRDTQYF
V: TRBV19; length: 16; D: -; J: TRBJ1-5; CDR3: CASSISRGPWRQPQHF
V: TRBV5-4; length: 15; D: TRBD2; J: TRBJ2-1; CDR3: CASSSSGGAYNEQFF
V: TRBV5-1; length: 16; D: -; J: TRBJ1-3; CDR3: CASSSPSGVDGNTIYF
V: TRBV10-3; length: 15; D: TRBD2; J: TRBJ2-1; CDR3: CAITKAGGDHNEQFF
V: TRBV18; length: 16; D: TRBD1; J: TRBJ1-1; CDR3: CASSPGQGSFLAEAFF
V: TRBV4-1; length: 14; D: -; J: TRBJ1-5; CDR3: CASSKQGLNQPQHF
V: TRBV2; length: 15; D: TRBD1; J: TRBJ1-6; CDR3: CASRPGQASNSPLHF
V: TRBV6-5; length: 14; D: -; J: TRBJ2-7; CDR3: CASRRAGQTYEQYF
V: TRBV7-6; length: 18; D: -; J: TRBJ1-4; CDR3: CASSQEGGPPQHNEKLFF
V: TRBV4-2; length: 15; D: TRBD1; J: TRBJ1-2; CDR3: CASSQGRERDRGYTF
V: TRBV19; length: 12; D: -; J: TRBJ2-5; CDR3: CATSSPDEAQYF
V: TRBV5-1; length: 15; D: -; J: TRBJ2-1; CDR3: CASSEGHQLYNEQFF
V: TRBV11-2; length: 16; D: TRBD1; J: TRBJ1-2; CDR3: CASSLDQTGWDYGYTF
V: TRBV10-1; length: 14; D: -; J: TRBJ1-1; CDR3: CASSESGGPTEAFF
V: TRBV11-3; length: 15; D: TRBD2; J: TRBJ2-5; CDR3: CASSSTSGGKETQYF
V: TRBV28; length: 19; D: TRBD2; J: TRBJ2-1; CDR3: CASSPITPGLAGPNNEQFF
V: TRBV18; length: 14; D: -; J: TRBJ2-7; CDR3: CASRPAGTPYEQYF
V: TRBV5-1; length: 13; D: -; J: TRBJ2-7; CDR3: CASRGTGLSEQYF
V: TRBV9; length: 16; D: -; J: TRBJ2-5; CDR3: CASSVGGDSYQETQYF
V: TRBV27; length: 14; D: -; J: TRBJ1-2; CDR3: CASSSLLYKTDYTF
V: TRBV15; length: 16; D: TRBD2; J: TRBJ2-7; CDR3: CATSTMRGTSGYEQYF
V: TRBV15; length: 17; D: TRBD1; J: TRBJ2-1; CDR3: CATSREEGAGRNNEQFF
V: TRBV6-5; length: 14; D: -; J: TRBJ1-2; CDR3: CASSPPGQPYGYTF
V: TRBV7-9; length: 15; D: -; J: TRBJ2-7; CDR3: CASSLEGPRASEQYF
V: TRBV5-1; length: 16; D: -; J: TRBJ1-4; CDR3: CASSSGEIRANEKLFF
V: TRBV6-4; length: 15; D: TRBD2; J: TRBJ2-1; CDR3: CASSPSAGGQDEQFF
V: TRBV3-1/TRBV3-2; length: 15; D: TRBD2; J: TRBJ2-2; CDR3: CASSPSLAGAGELFF
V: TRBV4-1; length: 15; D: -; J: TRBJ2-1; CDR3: CASSQDIAPYNEQFF
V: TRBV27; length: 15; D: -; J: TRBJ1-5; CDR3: CASSPEGFGNQPQHF
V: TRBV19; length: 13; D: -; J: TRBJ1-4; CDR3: CASRGESNEKLFF
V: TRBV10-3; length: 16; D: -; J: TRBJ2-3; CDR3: CAITPGGGGITDTQYF
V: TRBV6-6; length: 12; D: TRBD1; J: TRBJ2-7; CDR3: CASSSADRGQYF
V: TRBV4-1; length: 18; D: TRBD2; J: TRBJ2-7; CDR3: CASSLRTSGGAPSYEQYF
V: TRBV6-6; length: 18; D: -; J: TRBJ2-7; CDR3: CASSPSFEAEVRPYEQYF
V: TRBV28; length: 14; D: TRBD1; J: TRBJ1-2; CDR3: CASSNPGGPYGYTF
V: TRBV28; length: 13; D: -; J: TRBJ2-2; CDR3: CASSLTNTGELFF
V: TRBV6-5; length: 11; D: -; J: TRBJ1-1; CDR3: CAAVGDLEAFF
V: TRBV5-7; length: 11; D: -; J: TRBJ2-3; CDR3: CASSPWRTQYF
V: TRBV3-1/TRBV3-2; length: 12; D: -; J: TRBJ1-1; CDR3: CASSPVGTEAFF
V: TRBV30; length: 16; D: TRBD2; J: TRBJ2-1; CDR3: CAWSGATSGGEDEQFF
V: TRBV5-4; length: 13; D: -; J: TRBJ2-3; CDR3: CASSRDNTDTQYF
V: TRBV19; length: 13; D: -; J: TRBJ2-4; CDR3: CASKVGGKNIQYF
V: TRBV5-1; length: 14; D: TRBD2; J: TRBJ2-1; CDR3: CASSLRTSHNEQFF
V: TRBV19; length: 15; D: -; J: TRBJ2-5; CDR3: CASTPSTVNQETQYF
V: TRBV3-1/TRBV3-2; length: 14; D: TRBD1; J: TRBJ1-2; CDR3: CASFNRGANYGYTF
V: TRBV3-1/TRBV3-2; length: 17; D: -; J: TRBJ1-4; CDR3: CASSRDLSGFDFEKLFF
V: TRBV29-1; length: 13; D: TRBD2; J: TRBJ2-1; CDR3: CSVGTTPYNEQFF
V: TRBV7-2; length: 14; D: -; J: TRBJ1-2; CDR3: CASSLRDRGWGYTF
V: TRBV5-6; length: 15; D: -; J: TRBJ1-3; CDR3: CASSSLQGSGNTIYF
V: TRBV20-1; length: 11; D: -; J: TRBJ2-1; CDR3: CSATRGGEQFF
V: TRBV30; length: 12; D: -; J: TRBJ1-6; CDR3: CAWSRGDSPLHF
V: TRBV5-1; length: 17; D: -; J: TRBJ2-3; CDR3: CASSLQLRGPGSDTQYF